The clone carrying this TCR beta chain occurred a few times. Sequencing was performed with immunoSEQ multiplex PCR; in TCRdb, only in-frame clones are kept and a portion is missing. The sample has approximately 120,000 clones, around 86% seen once. The data were taken from a study of blood T cell repertoires in COVID-19. Study-wide background: COVID-19 samples from acute and convalescent phases originated in the United States, Italy and Spain.

This clonotype originated in a man in his 60s with acute or convalescent COVID-19. Sequences were obtained from peripheral blood.

The CDR3 DNA reads as TGTGCCACCAGCAGAGATCTGCGGACTGCTATCTGGGGCTACACCTTC. Translated: CATSRDLRTAIWGYTF. The chain carries TRBV15 and TRBJ1-2; D is uncertain. Deletions cut 0 bases from V and 8 bases from J, with 19 bases between. The CDR3 consists of 16 residues. The germline gives CDR1 LNHNV, CDR2 YYDKDF (reference sequence).